This T cell receptor (beta chain) was obtained from a study of shared clonotypes between healthy human individuals. This table comes from immunoSEQ multiplex PCR, and its TCRdb copy is limited to in-frame clones, with some not included. The sample carries more than 2,000,000 clones, around 94% recorded once. Germline V gene data show CDR1 as KGHSH and CDR2 as LQKENI. Between the trimmed V and J ends, which lost 0 bases and 6 bases, there was a span of 9 bases. This CDR3 contains 14 residues. This clonotype originated in a man between 18 and 29 years old in good health. The rearrangement joins TRBV18 to TRBJ1-5; no clear D gene. Sequencing input: naive CD4+ T cells sorted from blood. Indicated subset: CD45RA+ positively selected. In DNA form, the CDR3 reads TGTGCCAGCTCACCACCGCCAGGCGGTCAGCCCCAGCATTTT. Its protein is CASSPPPGGQPQHF.